Each of the 19 T cell receptor beta chains below was sequenced from the same sample in a study of glioma-infiltrating T cells. The iRepertoire nested amplicon-rescue multiplex PCR amplified TCR alpha and beta CDR3s from RNA. MiXCR was run by TCRdb on the multiplex PCR reads, yielding one entry per CDR3 protein. This sample has 300,000 to 400,000 distinct CDR3 sequences; roughly two fifths occur once, and the top ten carry about 12%. Sequenced input: glioma tissue, nonneoplastic brain tissue, or PBMCs (not recorded which). The receptors here all came from a human donor with low-grade glioma or glioblastoma, undergoing nonglioma brain surgery, or in good health (not recorded which).

This chain connects TRBV5-1 to TRBJ1-4; 9 bases are a match to TRBD1. Germline V lookup: CDR1 SGHRS, CDR2 YFSETQ. V gave up 4 bases and J gave up 0 bases; unmatched junction bases: 4. CDR3 length equals 16 residues. CDR3 loop: CASSPGQGPTNEKLFF. Written as DNA, the CDR3 is TGCGCCAGCAGCCCGGGACAGGGCCCAACTAATGAAAAACTGTTTTTT.

Points on this clonotype: A read error may explain this, as a much larger clone is one base away. Without the conserved terminal phenylalanine or tryptophan, this CDR3 likely stems from a read error. The chain links TRBV28 to TRBJ1-2; D remains unclear. V was pared by 4 bases and J by 0 bases, with 12 bases between. This CDR3 region has 15 residues. From germline, CDR1 is MDHEN and CDR2 SYDVKM. This CDR3 is CASSSPPRTNYGYTS. The DNA for the CDR3 is TGTGCCAGCAGTTCCCCCCCCCGGACTAACTATGGCTACACCTCC.

Remarks on this clonotype: Since no conserved phenylalanine or tryptophan closes the CDR3, a read error is the likely cause. The chain couples TRBV6-1 to TRBJ2-7; 11 nucleotides line up with TRBD1. CDR1 and CDR2 from the germline V gene are MNHNS and SASEGT. Trimming removed 5 bases from V and 0 bases from J; junction bases left unmatched: 9. This CDR3 contains 17 residues. The CDR3 reads CASSLPPGQGDSYEQYL. In DNA form, the CDR3 reads TGTGCCAGCAGTCTGCCCCCGGGACAGGGGGACTCCTACGAGCAGTACCTC.

V is TRBV6-1 and J is TRBJ2-1, with D possibly TRBD2 on 6 matching bases. This CDR3 has 13 residues. CDR1 MNHNS and CDR2 SASEGT come from the germline V gene. The DNA of the CDR3 is TGTTCCCCGGAGGGCCCCTTTTCCTACGAGCAGTTCTTC. Amino acid sequence: CSPEGPFSYEQFF.

Regarding this clonotype: Germline and junction disagree at one end, which may indicate a read error. The rearrangement links TRBV9 to TRBJ1-1; D call uncertain. This CDR3 has 15 amino acids. Germline V gene sequence: CDR1 SGDLS, CDR2 YYNGEE. The CDR3 nucleotides are TGTGCCAGCAGCGTAGTTTTCGAGGCCGACACTGAAGGTTTCTTT. It yields the protein CASSVVFEADTEGFF. Based on the CDR3 plus reference TRBV9 and TRBJ1-1, the full variable domain is DSGVTQTPKHLITATGQRVTLRCSPRSGDLSVYWYQQSLDQGLQFLIQYYNGEERAKGNILERFSAQQFPDLHSELNLSSLELGDSALYFCASSVVFEADTEGFFGQGTRLTVV.

Of note for this clonotype: Relative to the germline gene, one junction end is altered; a read error may explain this. The chain links TRBV6-2 or TRBV6-3 to TRBJ1-5; maybe TRBD1 (5 bases). CDR3 length: 14 amino acids. Germline V gene sequence: CDR1 MNHEY, CDR2 SVGEGT. The CDR3 region is CACSLWDSNQPQHF. The CDR3 nucleotides are TGTGCCTGCAGCTTATGGGACAGCAATCAGCCCCAGCATTTT.

The V call is TRBV7-9, the J call TRBJ2-5; TRBD1 matches 8 bases. V lost 6 bases to trimming and J lost 4 bases; unmatched junction nucleotides: 4. CDR1 SEHNR and CDR2 FQNEAQ come from the germline V gene (reference sequence). The CDR3 has 13 amino acids. This CDR3 reads CASRNGQGETQYF. Here the CDR3 DNA reads TGTGCCAGCAGAAACGGACAGGGAGAGACCCAGTACTTC.

The J gene is TRBJ2-5, the V gene TRBV12-3 or TRBV12-4; D ambiguous. The V and J ends lost 3 bases and 5 bases respectively, with 10 bases between them. The CDR3 sequence is 13 residues long. The CDR3 DNA reads TGTGCCAGCAGTTTGCTGGACGGGGAGACCCAGTACTTC. Its translation is CASSLLDGETQYF.

This clonotype has just a few counts. The J gene is TRBJ2-1, the V gene TRBV4-3; no firm D call. V gave up 2 bases and J gave up 7 bases, with 15 bases separating them. The CDR3 is 15 residues long. Germline CDR1 reads LGHNA; CDR2 reads YSLEER. The CDR3 here is CASSQRYYEENEQFF. DNA of the CDR3: TGCGCCAGCAGCCAAAGGTACTACGAGGAAAATGAGCAGTTCTTC.

In this sample, this clonotype turned up a few times. This sequence joins TRBV28 and TRBJ2-7; D is ambiguous. Per germline, CDR1 MDHEN and CDR2 SYDVKM. CDR3 length: 14 amino acids. V was clipped by 6 bases and J by 5 bases, with 17 bases between them. This CDR3 is CASSPTLGKDEQYF. Here the CDR3 DNA reads TGTGCCAGCAGCCCAACCCTGGGGAAGGACGAGCAGTACTTC.

This clonotype showed up just a few times. This chain joins TRBV7-2 and TRBJ1-2, with TRBD1 matching over 8 bases. The germline V gene encodes CDR1 SGHTA and CDR2 FQGNSA. After removal of 4 bases from V and 4 bases from J, the junction contained 8 bases not matched to a gene. The CDR3 totals 15 residues. The CDR3 sequence: CASSSPTGEGYGYTF. The CDR3 DNA follows: TGTGCCAGCAGCTCGCCGACAGGGGAGGGCTATGGCTACACCTTC.

This clonotype showed up just a few times. The chain couples TRBV7-2 to TRBJ1-2; perhaps TRBD1 as D (6 bases). The CDR3 consists of 16 residues. Germline loops: CDR1 SGHTA, CDR2 FQGNSA. V lost 6 bases to trimming and J lost 2 bases, with 19 bases between them. The CDR3 DNA reads as TGTGCCAGCAGGCTCCAAACAGGGATCGAGAACTATGGCTACACCTTC. Protein: CASRLQTGIENYGYTF.

The J gene is TRBJ2-7, the V gene TRBV10-2; 9 bases match TRBD2. V shed 5 bases, J shed 3 bases, and the junction held 2 bases outside the gene matches. CDR1 WSHSY and CDR2 SAAADI come from the germline V gene. The CDR3 runs to 13 residues. The CDR3 nucleotides read TGCGCCAGCAGTCATAGCGGGAGCTACGAGCAGTACTTC. Encoded protein: CASSHSGSYEQYF.

The J gene is TRBJ2-1, the V gene TRBV20-1, with 9 bases fitting TRBD1. V was clipped by 5 bases and J by 2 bases; unmatched bases: 4. Germline V gene lookup returns CDR1 DFQATT and CDR2 SNEGSKA (reference sequence). There are 14 residues in the CDR3. The CDR3 loop reads CSADRDRAYNEQFF. Written as DNA, the CDR3 is TGCAGTGCTGACCGGGACAGGGCCTACAATGAGCAGTTCTTC.

Details on this clonotype: Possible read error: a much larger clone is one base away. J is TRBJ2-3 and V is TRBV28; a weak D match, TRBD2 (6 bases). The CDR3 length is 16 residues. Looked up from germline, CDR1 is MDHEN and CDR2 is SYDVKM. The CDR3 loop is CASRAYLAGRTDAQYF. CDR3 DNA: TGTGCCAGCAGAGCCTACTTGGCGGGGCGCACAGATGCGCAGTATTTT.

This clonotype appeared many times. The rearrangement joins TRBV28 to TRBJ2-1; TRBD2 agrees at 8 bases. CDR3 length: 14 residues. The V gene end was trimmed by 8 bases and the J gene end by 2 bases; junction bases not matched to a gene: 5. CDR1 and CDR2 (germline): MDHEN, SYDVKM. The CDR3 coding sequence is TGTGCCAGCGGTCCGGGAGGGGCCTACAATGAGCAGTTCTTC. Translated: CASGPGGAYNEQFF.

This clonotype was detected only a few times. The chain employs TRBV20-1 and TRBJ2-3; 9 bases line up with TRBD2. V was pared by 4 bases and J by 1 base, with 12 bases of the junction left unmatched. CDR1 DFQATT and CDR2 SNEGSKA come from the germline V gene (reference sequence). This CDR3 contains 17 residues. The CDR3, as DNA: TGCAGTGCTATAGGTAGCGGGAGCGGAAGACGCACAGATACGCAGTATTTT. Translation gives CSAIGSGSGRRTDTQYF.

This clonotype has more than one count but fewer than ten. The chain is built from TRBV7-2 and TRBJ1-2, with 7 bases matching TRBD1. The CDR3 contains 16 residues. J gave up 3 bases and V 2 bases, and 9 bases lay outside the gene matches. Germline values: CDR1 SGHTA, CDR2 FQGNSA. In DNA, the CDR3 is TGTGCCAGCAGCTTAAACTACAGGGGAGCGGACTATGGCTACACCTTC. Its protein product is CASSLNYRGADYGYTF.

This clonotype was observed a few times. This sequence joins TRBV20-1 and TRBJ2-7; 9 positions agree with TRBD2. V gave up 4 bases and J gave up 2 bases; unmatched junction bases: 12. Germline V gives CDR1 DFQATT, CDR2 SNEGSKA (reference sequence). This CDR3 is 16 amino acids long. CDR3 amino acids: CSAKGGRVGSPYEQYF. The CDR3, as DNA: TGCAGTGCTAAAGGCGGGAGGGTCGGGAGCCCCTACGAGCAGTACTTC.